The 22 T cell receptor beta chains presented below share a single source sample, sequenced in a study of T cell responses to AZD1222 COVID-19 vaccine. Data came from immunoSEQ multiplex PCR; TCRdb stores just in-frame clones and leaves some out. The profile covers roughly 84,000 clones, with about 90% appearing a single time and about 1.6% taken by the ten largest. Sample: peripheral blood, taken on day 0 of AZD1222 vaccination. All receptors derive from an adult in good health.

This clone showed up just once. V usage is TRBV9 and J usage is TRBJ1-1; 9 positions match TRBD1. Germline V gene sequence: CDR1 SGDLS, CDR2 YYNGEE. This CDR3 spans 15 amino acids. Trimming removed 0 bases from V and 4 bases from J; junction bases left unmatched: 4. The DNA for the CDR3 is TGTGCCAGCAGCGTAGTGGGACAGGGTATCACTGAAGCTTTCTTT. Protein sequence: CASSVVGQGITEAFF.

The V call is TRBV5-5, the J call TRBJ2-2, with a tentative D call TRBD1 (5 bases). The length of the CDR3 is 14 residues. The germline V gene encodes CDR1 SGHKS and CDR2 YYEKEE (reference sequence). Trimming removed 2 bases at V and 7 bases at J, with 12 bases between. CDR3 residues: CASSLVRVDGELFF. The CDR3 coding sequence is TGTGCCAGCAGCTTAGTCAGGGTCGACGGGGAGCTGTTTTTT.

The CDR3 reads CASSIGAGNYGYTF. CDR3 DNA: TGTGCCAGTAGTATAGGGGCGGGGAACTATGGCTACACCTTC. The chain couples TRBV19 to TRBJ1-2; D gene ambiguous. V lost 1 base and J 2 bases, leaving 8 bases between the germline ends. The CDR3 extends over 14 amino acids. Germline loops: CDR1 LNHDA, CDR2 SQIVND (reference sequence).

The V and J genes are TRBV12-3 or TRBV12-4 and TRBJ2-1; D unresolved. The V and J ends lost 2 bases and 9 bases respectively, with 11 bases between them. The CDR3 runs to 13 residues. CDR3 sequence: CASSLSGTTEQFF. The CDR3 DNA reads TGTGCCAGCAGTTTAAGTGGTACTACTGAGCAGTTCTTC.

CDR3 residues: CASSPWAAGKNTGELFF. The CDR3 DNA is TGTGCCAGCAGTCCGTGGGCAGCGGGGAAAAACACCGGGGAGCTGTTTTTT. The chain uses TRBV6-6 and TRBJ2-2; 7 positions match TRBD2. This CDR3 is 17 amino acids long. CDR1 is MNHNY, CDR2 SVGAGI, per germline (reference sequence). With V trimmed by 5 bases and J by 2 bases, 11 bases remained unmatched.

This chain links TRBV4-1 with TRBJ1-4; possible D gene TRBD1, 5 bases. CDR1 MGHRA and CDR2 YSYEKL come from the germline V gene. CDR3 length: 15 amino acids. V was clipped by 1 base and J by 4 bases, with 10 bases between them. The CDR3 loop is CASSQGDGGNEKLFF. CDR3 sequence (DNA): TGCGCCAGCAGCCAAGGGGACGGAGGTAATGAAAAACTGTTTTTT.

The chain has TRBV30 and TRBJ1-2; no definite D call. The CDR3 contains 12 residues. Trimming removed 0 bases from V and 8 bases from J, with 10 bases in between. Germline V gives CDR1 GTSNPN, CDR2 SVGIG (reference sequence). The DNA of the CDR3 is TGTGCCTGGAGTGTAGAGAGTGGCGGCTACACCTTC. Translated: CAWSVESGGYTF.

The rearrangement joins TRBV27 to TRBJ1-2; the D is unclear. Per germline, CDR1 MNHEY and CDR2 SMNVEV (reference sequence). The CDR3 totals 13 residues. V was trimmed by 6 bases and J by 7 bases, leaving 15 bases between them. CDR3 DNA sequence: TGTGCCAGCAGAGTATACGGGAGTGCTGGCTACACCTTC. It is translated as CASRVYGSAGYTF.

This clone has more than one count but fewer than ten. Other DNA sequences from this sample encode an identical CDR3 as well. For the CDR3, the DNA is TGTGCCAGCAGCCAATCCGGCGGGGGGTCCTATGGCTACACCTTC. Protein: CASSQSGGGSYGYTF. This chain connects TRBV4-2 to TRBJ1-2; maybe TRBD1 (5 bases). CDR1 is LGHNA and CDR2 is YNFKEQ in the germline V gene. The length of the CDR3 is 15 residues. V shed 2 bases and J shed 4 bases, with 14 bases lying between them.

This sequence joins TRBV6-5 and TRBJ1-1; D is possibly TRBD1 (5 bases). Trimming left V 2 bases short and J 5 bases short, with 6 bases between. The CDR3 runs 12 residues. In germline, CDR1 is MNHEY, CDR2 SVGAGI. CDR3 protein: CASSYGGTEAFF. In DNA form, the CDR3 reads TGTGCCAGCAGTTACGGGGGAACTGAAGCTTTCTTT.

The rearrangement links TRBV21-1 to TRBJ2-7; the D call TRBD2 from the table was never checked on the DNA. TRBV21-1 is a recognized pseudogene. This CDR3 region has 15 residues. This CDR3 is CASSKVTSGIYEQYF. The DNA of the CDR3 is TGTGCCAGCAGCAAAGTAACTAGCGGGATTTACGAGCAGTACTTC.

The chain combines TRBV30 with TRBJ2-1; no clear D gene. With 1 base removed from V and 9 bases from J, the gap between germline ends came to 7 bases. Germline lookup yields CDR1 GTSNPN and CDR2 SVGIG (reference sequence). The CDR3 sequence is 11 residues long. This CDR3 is CAWSEVVEQFF. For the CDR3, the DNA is TGTGCCTGGAGTGAAGTAGTTGAGCAGTTCTTC.

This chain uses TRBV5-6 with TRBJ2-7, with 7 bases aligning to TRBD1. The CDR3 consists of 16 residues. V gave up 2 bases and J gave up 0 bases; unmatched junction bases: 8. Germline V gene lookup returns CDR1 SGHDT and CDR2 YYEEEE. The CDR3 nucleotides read TGTGCCAGCAGCTTACTTGGACAGGTTCTCTCCTACGAGCAGTACTTC. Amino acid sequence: CASSLLGQVLSYEQYF.

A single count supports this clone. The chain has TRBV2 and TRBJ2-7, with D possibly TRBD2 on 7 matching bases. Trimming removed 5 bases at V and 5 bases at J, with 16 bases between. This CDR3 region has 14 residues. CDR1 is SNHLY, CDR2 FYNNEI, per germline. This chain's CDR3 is CASSQGGGNNEQYF. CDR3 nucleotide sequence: TGTGCCAGCAGTCAGGGAGGGGGAAACAACGAGCAGTACTTC.

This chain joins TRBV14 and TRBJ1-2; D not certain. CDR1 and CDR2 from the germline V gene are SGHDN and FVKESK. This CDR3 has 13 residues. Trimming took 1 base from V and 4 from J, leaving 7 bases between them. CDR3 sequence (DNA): TGTGCCAGCAGCCAAGGGCAGATCTATGGCTACACCTTC. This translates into CASSQGQIYGYTF.

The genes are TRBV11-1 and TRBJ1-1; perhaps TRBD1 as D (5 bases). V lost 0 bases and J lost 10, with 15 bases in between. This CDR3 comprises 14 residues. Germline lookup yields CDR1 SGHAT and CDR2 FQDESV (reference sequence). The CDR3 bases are TGTGCCAGCAGCTTAGCGCGAGGGAGGGACGGAGCTTTCTTT. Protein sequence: CASSLARGRDGAFF.

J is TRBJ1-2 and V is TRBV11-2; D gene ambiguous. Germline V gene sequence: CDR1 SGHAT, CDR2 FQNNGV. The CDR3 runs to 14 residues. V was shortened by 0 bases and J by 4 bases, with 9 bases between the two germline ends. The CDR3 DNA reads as TGTGCCAGCAGCTTAGAAGGTCGGAGCTATGGCTACACCTTC. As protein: CASSLEGRSYGYTF.

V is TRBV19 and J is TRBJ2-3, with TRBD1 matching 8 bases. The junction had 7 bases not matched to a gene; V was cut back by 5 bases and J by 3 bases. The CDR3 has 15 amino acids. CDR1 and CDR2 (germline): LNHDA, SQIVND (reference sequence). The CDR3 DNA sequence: TGTGCCAGTAGTCCGCGACAGGGGACGACAGATACGCAGTATTTT. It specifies CASSPRQGTTDTQYF.

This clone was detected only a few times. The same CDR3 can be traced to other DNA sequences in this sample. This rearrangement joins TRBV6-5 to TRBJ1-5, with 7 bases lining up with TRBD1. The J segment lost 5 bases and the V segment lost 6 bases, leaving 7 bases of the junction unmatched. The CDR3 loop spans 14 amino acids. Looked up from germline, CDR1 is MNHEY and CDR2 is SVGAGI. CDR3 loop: CASSLGQADQPQHF. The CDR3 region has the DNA TGTGCCAGCAGCCTTGGACAGGCTGATCAGCCCCAGCATTTT.

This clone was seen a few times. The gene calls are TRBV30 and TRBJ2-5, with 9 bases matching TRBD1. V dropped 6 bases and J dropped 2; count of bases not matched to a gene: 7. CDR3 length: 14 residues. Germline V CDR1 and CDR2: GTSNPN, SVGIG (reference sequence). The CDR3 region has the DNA TGTGCCTGCACAGGGGGCTCTAGTCAAGAGACCCAGTACTTC. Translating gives CACTGGSSQETQYF.

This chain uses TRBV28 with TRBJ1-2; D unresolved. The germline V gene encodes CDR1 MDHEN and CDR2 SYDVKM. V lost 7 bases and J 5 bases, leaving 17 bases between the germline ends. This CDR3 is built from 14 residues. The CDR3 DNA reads TGTGCCAGCACCTTTCCCGGCATGGATTATGGCTACACCTTC. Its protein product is CASTFPGMDYGYTF.

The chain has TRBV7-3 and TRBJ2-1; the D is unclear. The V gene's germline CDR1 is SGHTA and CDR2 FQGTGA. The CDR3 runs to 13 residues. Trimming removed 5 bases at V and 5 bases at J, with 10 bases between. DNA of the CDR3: TGTGCCAGCAGCCCCGGATCAAACAATGAGCAGTTCTTC. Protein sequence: CASSPGSNNEQFF.